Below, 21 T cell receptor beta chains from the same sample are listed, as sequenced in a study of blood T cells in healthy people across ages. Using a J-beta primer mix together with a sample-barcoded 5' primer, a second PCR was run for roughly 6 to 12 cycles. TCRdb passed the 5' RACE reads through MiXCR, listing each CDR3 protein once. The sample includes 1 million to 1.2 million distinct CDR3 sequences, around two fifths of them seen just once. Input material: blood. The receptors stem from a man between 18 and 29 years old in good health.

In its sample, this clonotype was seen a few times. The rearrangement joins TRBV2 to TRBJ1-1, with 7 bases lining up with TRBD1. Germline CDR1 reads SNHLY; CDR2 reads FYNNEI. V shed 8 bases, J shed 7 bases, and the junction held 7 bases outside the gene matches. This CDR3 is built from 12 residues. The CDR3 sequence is CASEGAGNEAFF. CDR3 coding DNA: TGTGCCAGCGAGGGGGCGGGGAATGAAGCTTTCTTT. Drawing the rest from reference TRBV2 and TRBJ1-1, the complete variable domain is EPEVTQTPSHQVTQMGQEVILRCVPISNHLYFYWYRQILGQKVEFLVSFYNNEISEKSEIFDDQFSVERPDGSNFTLKIRSTKLEDSAMYFCASEGAGNEAFFGQGTRLTVV.

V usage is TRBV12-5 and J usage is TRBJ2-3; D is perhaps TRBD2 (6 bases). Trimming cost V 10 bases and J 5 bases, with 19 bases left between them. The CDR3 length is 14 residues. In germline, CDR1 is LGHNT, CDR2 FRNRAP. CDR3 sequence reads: CATREEGIGDTQYF. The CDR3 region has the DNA TGTGCTACCCGCGAGGAGGGGATTGGAGATACGCAGTATTTT.

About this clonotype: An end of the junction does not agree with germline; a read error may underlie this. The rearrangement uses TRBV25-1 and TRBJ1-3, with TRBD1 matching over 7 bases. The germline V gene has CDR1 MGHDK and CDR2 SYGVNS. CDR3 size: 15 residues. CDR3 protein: CAGSEGGHPGNTIYF. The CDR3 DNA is TGTGCCGGCAGTGAAGGGGGCCATCCTGGAAACACCATATATTTT.

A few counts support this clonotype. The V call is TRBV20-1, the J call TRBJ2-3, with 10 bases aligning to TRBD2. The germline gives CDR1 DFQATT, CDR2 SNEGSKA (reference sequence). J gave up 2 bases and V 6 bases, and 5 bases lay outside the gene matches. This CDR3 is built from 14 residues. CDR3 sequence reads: CSAATSGDTDTQYF. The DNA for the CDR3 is TGCAGTGCGGCAACTAGCGGGGACACAGATACGCAGTATTTT.

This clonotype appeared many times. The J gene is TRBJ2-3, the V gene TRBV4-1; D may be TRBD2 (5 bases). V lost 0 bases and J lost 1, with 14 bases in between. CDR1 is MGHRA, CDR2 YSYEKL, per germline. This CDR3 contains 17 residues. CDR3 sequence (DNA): TGCGCCAGCAGCCAAGATCTAGCAGGTGGACGCACAGATACGCAGTATTTT. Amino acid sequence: CASSQDLAGGRTDTQYF.

The CDR3 is CSVARADSYEQFF. CDR3 nucleotides: TGCAGCGTTGCACGCGCAGACTCCTACGAGCAGTTCTTC. This rearrangement joins TRBV29-1 to TRBJ2-1; unclear D gene. This CDR3 is 13 amino acids long. Trimming left V 4 bases short and J 10 bases short, with 17 bases between. The germline CDR1 and CDR2 sequences are SQVTM and ANQGSEA.

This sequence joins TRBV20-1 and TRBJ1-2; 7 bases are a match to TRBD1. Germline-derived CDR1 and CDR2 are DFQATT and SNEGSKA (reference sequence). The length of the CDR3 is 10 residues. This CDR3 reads CRALQGVHTF. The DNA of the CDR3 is TGCAGGGCTCTCCAGGGGGTCCACACCTTC.

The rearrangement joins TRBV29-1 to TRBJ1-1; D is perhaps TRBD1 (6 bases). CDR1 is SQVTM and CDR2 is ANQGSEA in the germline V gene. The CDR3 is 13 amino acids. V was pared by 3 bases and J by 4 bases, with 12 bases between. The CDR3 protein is CSVDSRGVTEAFF. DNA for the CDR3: TGCAGCGTTGACTCCAGGGGAGTCACTGAAGCTTTCTTT.

As DNA, the CDR3 is TGTGCCAGCAGTTACAGGACCGGGACAGGACGACGGGATACGCAGTATTTT. The encoded protein is CASSYRTGTGRRDTQYF. The chain combines TRBV6-2 or TRBV6-3 with TRBJ2-3, with 8 nucleotides matching TRBD1. This CDR3 is 17 amino acids long. Trimming cost V 2 bases and J 6 bases; bases outside gene matches: 13. Germline CDR1 reads MNHEY; CDR2 reads SVGEGT.

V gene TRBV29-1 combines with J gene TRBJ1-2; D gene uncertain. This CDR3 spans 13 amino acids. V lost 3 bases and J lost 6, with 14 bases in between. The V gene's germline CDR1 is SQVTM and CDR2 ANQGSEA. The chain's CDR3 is CSVDILGSDGYTF. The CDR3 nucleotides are TGCAGCGTTGACATCCTTGGGAGCGATGGCTACACCTTC.

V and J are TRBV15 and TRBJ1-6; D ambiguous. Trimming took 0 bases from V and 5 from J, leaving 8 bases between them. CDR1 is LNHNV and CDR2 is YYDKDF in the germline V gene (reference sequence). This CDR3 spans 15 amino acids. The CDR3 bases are TGTGCCACCAGCAGAGACAAAGGCAATAATTCACCCCTCCACTTT. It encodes CATSRDKGNNSPLHF.

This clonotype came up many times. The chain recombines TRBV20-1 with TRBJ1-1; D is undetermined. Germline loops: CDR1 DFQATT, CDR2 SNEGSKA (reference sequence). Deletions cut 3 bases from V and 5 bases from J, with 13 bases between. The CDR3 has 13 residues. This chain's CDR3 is CSASPGSITEAFF. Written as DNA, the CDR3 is TGCAGTGCTAGTCCAGGTTCAATAACTGAAGCTTTCTTT.

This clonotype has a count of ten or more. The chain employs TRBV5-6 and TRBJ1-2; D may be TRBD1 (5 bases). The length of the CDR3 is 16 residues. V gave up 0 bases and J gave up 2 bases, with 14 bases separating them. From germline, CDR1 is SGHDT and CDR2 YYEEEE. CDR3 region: CASSLDKGQGNYGYTF. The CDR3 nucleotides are TGTGCCAGCAGCTTGGATAAGGGCCAGGGCAACTATGGCTACACCTTC.

The CDR3 DNA is TGCAGTGCTAGCGGGGGCCGCACAGATACGCAGTATTTT. It yields the protein CSASGGRTDTQYF. The chain uses TRBV20-1 and TRBJ2-3; D is possibly TRBD1 or TRBD2 (6 bases each). V was pared by 3 bases and J by 1 base, with 8 bases between. CDR1 and CDR2 (germline): DFQATT, SNEGSKA (reference sequence). The CDR3 is 13 amino acids.

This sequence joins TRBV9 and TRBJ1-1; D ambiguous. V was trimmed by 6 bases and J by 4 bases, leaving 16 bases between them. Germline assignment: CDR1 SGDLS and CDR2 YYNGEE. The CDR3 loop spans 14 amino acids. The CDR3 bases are TGTGCCAGCACCCTCGAGGATGGGTTCACTGAAGCTTTCTTT. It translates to CASTLEDGFTEAFF.

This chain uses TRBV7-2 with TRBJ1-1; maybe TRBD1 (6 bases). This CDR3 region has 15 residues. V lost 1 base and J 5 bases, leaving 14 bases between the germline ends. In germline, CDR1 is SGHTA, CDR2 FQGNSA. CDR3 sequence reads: CASSLVGQTRTEAFF. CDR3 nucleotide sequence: TGTGCCAGCAGCTTAGTAGGACAGACGAGGACTGAAGCTTTCTTT.

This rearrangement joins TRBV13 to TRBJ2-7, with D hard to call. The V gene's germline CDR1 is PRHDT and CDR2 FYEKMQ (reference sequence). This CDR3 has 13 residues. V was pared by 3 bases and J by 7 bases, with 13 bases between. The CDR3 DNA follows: TGTGCCAGCAGCTTCCCGGCGGTCGATGAGCAGTACTTC. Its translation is CASSFPAVDEQYF.

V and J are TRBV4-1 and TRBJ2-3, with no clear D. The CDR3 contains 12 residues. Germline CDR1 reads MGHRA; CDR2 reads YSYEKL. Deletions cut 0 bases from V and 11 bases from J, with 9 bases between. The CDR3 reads CASSQDRAKQYF. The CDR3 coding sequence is TGCGCCAGCAGCCAAGATAGGGCAAAGCAGTATTTT.

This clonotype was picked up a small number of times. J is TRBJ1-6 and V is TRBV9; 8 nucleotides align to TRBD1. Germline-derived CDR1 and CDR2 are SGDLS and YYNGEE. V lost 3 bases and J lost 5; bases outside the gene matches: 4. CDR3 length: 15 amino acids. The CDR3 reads CASSARQGNNSPLHF. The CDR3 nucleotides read TGTGCCAGCAGCGCTCGACAGGGGAATAATTCACCCCTCCACTTT.

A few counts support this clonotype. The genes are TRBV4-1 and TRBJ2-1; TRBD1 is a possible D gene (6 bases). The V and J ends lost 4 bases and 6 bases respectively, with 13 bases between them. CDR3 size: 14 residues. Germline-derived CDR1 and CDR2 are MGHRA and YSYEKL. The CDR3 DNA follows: TGCGCCAGCAGCCGGGACACACCTCGCAATGAGCAGTTCTTC. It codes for CASSRDTPRNEQFF.

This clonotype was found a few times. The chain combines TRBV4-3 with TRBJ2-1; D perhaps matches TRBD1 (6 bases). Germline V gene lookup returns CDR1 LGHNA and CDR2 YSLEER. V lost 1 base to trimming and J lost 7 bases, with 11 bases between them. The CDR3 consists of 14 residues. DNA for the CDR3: TGCGCCAGCAGCCAAGCCCAGGGGTGGAATGAGCAGTTCTTC. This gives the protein CASSQAQGWNEQFF.